The next 18 T cell receptor beta chains were all read from a single sample in a study of blood T cell repertoires in COVID-19. The data were produced by immunoSEQ multiplex PCR, yet TCRdb's version contains in-frame clones alone and is incomplete. Here the sample spans around 50,000 clones, 90% being singletons. Sample: peripheral blood. These receptors came from a man in his 70s with active COVID-19.

V is TRBV28 and J is TRBJ1-5, with a tentative D call TRBD1 (5 bases). The CDR3 consists of 16 residues. Deletions cut 4 bases from V and 2 bases from J, with 15 bases between. Germline-derived CDR1 and CDR2 are MDHEN and SYDVKM. CDR3: CASSWGPRVGNQPQHF. The CDR3 bases are TGTGCCAGCAGTTGGGGCCCTCGGGTTGGCAATCAGCCCCAGCATTTT.

The V call is TRBV19, the J call TRBJ2-5; maybe TRBD1 (6 bases). Trimming took 3 bases from V and 1 from J, leaving 9 bases between them. CDR3 length: 14 residues. Germline assignment: CDR1 LNHDA and CDR2 SQIVND (reference sequence). Here the CDR3 DNA reads TGTGCCAGTAGTATGGCAGGGGCCCAAGAGACCCAGTACTTC. Its protein is CASSMAGAQETQYF.

CDR3 in amino acids: CASSSGQGVTNEKLFF. CDR3 nucleotides: TGTGCCAGCAGCTCTGGACAGGGTGTAACTAATGAAAAACTGTTTTTT. The chain combines TRBV7-9 with TRBJ1-4, with 8 bases lining up with TRBD1. The length of the CDR3 is 16 residues. J gave up 1 base and V 4 bases, and 5 bases lay outside the gene matches. Germline lookup yields CDR1 SEHNR and CDR2 FQNEAQ (reference sequence).

The chain couples TRBV5-1 to TRBJ2-2, with a possible D match to TRBD1 (6 bases). The CDR3 loop spans 14 amino acids. V lost 1 base and J 3 bases, leaving 7 bases between the germline ends. Germline CDR1 reads SGHRS; CDR2 reads YFSETQ. The CDR3 spells CASSLSGDTGELFF. CDR3 nucleotide sequence: TGCGCCAGCAGCTTGTCAGGGGACACCGGGGAGCTGTTTTTT. The variable domain in full, completed from reference TRBV5-1 and TRBJ2-2, reads KAGVTQTPRYLIKTRGQQVTLSCSPISGHRSVSWYQQTPGQGLQFLFEYFSETQRNKGNFPGRFSGRQFSNSRSEMNVSTLELGDSALYLCASSLSGDTGELFFGEGSRLTVL.

This clone appeared once. A read error is possible here, since a much larger clone lies one base away. This chain uses TRBV12-3 or TRBV12-4 with TRBJ2-2; D ambiguous. The CDR3 runs 12 residues. The V gene lost 3 bases and the J gene lost 6 bases, with 5 bases spanning the gap. CDR3 amino acids: CASSFYSGELFF. CDR3 nucleotides: TGTGCCAGCAGTTTCTATTCCGGGGAGCTGTTTTTT.

This clone was counted a single time. The chain combines TRBV5-1 with TRBJ1-1, with D possibly being TRBD1 (5 bases). Germline V gene data show CDR1 as SGHRS and CDR2 as YFSETQ. Deletions cut 4 bases from V and 1 base from J, with 11 bases between. This CDR3 region has 14 residues. Here the CDR3 reads CASSLIQGNTEAFF. For the CDR3, the DNA is TGCGCCAGCAGCCTAATTCAGGGGAACACTGAAGCTTTCTTT.

In its sample, this clone was seen once. The chain employs TRBV6-4 and TRBJ2-1, with D possibly TRBD2 on 6 matching bases. V was shortened by 5 bases and J by 0 bases, with 11 bases between the two germline ends. This CDR3 has 15 amino acids. Germline CDR1 and CDR2: MRHNA and SNTAGT. In nucleotides, the CDR3 is TGTGCCAGCAGTCGGGGCGGGAACTCCTACAATGAGCAGTTCTTC. This translates into CASSRGGNSYNEQFF.

J is TRBJ2-7 and V is TRBV6-1; the match to TRBD1 covers 7 bases. Germline loops: CDR1 MNHNS, CDR2 SASEGT. The CDR3 runs to 14 residues. With V trimmed by 3 bases and J by 4 bases, 6 bases remained unmatched. The CDR3 region is CASSDPGTAYEQYF. DNA of the CDR3: TGTGCCAGCAGTGACCCCGGGACAGCTTACGAGCAGTACTTC.

The table lists this clone with a few counts. This sequence joins TRBV9 and TRBJ2-7, with 14 bases lining up with TRBD2. Germline V CDR1 and CDR2: SGDLS, YYNGEE. This CDR3 is built from 16 residues. V shed 3 bases and J 0 bases; nucleotides not matched to a gene: 2. CDR3 in DNA: TGTGCCAGCAGCGCCGGGACTAGCGGGGGCTCCTACGAGCAGTACTTC. Protein product: CASSAGTSGGSYEQYF.

The chain couples TRBV19 to TRBJ2-3, with TRBD1 matching 7 bases. V was clipped by 7 bases and J by 2 bases; unmatched bases: 12. CDR3 length: 16 amino acids. Germline V CDR1 and CDR2: LNHDA, SQIVND (reference sequence). CDR3 DNA sequence: TGTGCCAGTAACTCCCCCGGGACAGATATCACAGATACGCAGTATTTT. It specifies CASNSPGTDITDTQYF.

The V gene is TRBV6-5, the J gene TRBJ2-7; D is undetermined. V was pared by 6 bases and J by 7 bases, with 13 bases between. CDR3 size: 12 residues. Germline lookup yields CDR1 MNHEY and CDR2 SVGAGI. The CDR3 DNA follows: TGTGCCAGCAGACCCCGCGGCCGGGAGCAGTACTTC. Its translation: CASRPRGREQYF.

The chain has TRBV5-6 and TRBJ1-1, with a weak D call TRBD1 (6 bases). In germline, CDR1 is SGHDT, CDR2 YYEEEE. The CDR3 totals 13 residues. The germline V and J ends were trimmed by 6 bases and 1 base, with 10 bases remaining between them. The CDR3 protein is CASKYRENTEAFF. The CDR3 region has the DNA TGTGCCAGCAAATACAGGGAGAACACTGAAGCTTTCTTT.

The chain joins TRBV5-1 to TRBJ2-5, with 10 nucleotides matching TRBD1. The CDR3 totals 13 residues. J lost 4 bases, V lost 4 bases, and 1 base had no gene match. Germline V gene lookup returns CDR1 SGHRS and CDR2 YFSETQ. CDR3 DNA: TGCGCCAGCAGCCGGGACAGGGGAGAGACCCAGTACTTC. Protein product: CASSRDRGETQYF.

The chain uses TRBV30 and TRBJ2-2; TRBD1 agrees at 8 bases. Losses at the gene ends were 5 bases for V and 7 bases for J; bases not matched to a gene: 9. This CDR3 is built from 14 residues. The germline V gene encodes CDR1 GTSNPN and CDR2 SVGIG (reference sequence). CDR3 sequence (DNA): TGTGCCTGGCGAGCCCAGGGGGCGGGCGGGGAGCTGTTTTTT. This gives the protein CAWRAQGAGGELFF.

V is TRBV15 and J is TRBJ2-3, with D possibly matching TRBD2 (5 bases). The V end lost 4 bases, the J end lost 5 bases, and 13 bases lay between the germline ends. The germline V gene has CDR1 LNHNV and CDR2 YYDKDF (reference sequence). This CDR3 contains 14 residues. The CDR3 protein is CATSIYGKLDTQYF. Here the CDR3 DNA reads TGTGCCACCAGCATATACGGGAAATTAGATACGCAGTATTTT.

The chain uses TRBV7-2 and TRBJ2-1, with 9 bases that match TRBD2. After removal of 2 bases from V and 7 bases from J, the junction contained 3 bases not matched to a gene. The CDR3 runs to 14 residues. Germline CDR1 and CDR2: SGHTA and FQGNSA. CDR3 sequence: CASSLWGLANEQFF. The CDR3 nucleotides read TGTGCCAGCAGCTTATGGGGACTAGCAAATGAGCAGTTCTTC.

This chain joins TRBV4-3 and TRBJ2-7, with a weak D call TRBD2 (6 bases). The germline gives CDR1 LGHNA, CDR2 YSLEER. The CDR3 contains 19 residues. Trimming took off 0 bases at V and 4 bases at J, with 25 bases between the two ends. In nucleotides, the CDR3 is TGCGCCAGCAGCCAAGATTGGACGGGAGACCATACTTGGAATTACGAGCAGTACTTC. Residues: CASSQDWTGDHTWNYEQYF.

This clone appeared once. The chain recombines TRBV4-1 with TRBJ2-7; D ambiguous. CDR3 length equals 14 residues. CDR1 and CDR2 from the germline V gene are MGHRA and YSYEKL. The V end was cut by 1 base, the J end by 0 bases, with 7 bases between. CDR3 region: CASSQGTNSYEQYF. CDR3 nucleotides: TGCGCCAGCAGCCAAGGTACAAACTCCTACGAGCAGTACTTC.